One and the same sample provided the 21 T cell receptor beta chains below, sequenced in a study of Tregs in tolerant kidney transplant recipients. TCRdb's table, derived via immunoSEQ multiplex PCR, lists solely in-frame clones and lacks some. The sample lists some 240,000 clones, 80% to 85% occurring once. The sequenced sample was CD4+ T cells from blood. These receptors originate from a human donor in good health.

This chain links TRBV21-1 with TRBJ1-5. TRBV21-1 is a documented pseudogene. The CDR3 extends over 15 amino acids. For the CDR3, the DNA is TGTGCCAGCAGAGGGATCTGGGGGAGCAATCAGCCCCAGCATTTT. This sequence encodes CASRGIWGSNQPQHF.

This rearrangement joins TRBV7-3 to TRBJ2-5; 8 nucleotides match TRBD1. V lost 6 bases and J lost 1; bases outside the gene matches: 4. Germline V gives CDR1 SGHTA, CDR2 FQGTGA. The length of the CDR3 is 14 residues. The CDR3 DNA reads TGTGCCAGCAGTCCAGACAGGGGCCAAGAGACCCAGTACTTC. Its protein is CASSPDRGQETQYF. Together with reference TRBV7-3 and TRBJ2-5, the CDR3 gives the full variable domain: GAGVSQTPSNKVTEKGKYVELRCDPISGHTALYWYRQSLGQGPEFLIYFQGTGAADDSGLPNDRFFAVRPEGSVSTLKIQRTERGDSAVYLCASSPDRGQETQYFGPGTRLLVL.

The rearrangement joins TRBV9 to TRBJ1-6; tentative D call: TRBD1 (6 bases). The CDR3 has 16 amino acids. Germline CDR1 SGDLS, CDR2 YYNGEE. The V end lost 4 bases, the J end lost 6 bases, and 17 bases lay between the germline ends. As DNA, the CDR3 is TGTGCCAGCAGCCCTAATTCCGGGGGCGGTAATTCACCCCTCCACTTT. Its translation: CASSPNSGGGNSPLHF.

The genes are TRBV7-9 and TRBJ1-5; the D gene is possibly TRBD1 (5 bases). V lost 5 bases and J lost 0, with 8 bases in between. The CDR3 contains 14 residues. Germline V lookup: CDR1 SEHNR, CDR2 FQNEAQ (reference sequence). The CDR3 DNA is TGTGCCAGCAGCCCAGGGTATAGCAATCAGCCCCAGCATTTT. It is translated as CASSPGYSNQPQHF.

The rearrangement joins TRBV6-1 to TRBJ1-2; 8 positions agree with TRBD1. Germline V gene lookup returns CDR1 MNHNS and CDR2 SASEGT. The CDR3 loop spans 15 amino acids. V shed 4 bases and J 5 bases; nucleotides not matched to a gene: 9. CDR3 coding DNA: TGTGCCAGCAGTGCACAGGGGGTTGGGGCATATGGCTACACCTTC. Its protein product is CASSAQGVGAYGYTF.

This CDR3 is CASSPSGTTSTDTQYF. For the CDR3, the DNA is TGTGCCAGCAGCCCGTCCGGGACAACTAGCACAGATACGCAGTATTTT. The chain carries TRBV7-6 and TRBJ2-3; possible D gene TRBD1, 6 bases. Trimming shortened V by 5 bases and J by 0 bases, and 15 bases separated the two germline ends. CDR1 and CDR2 from the germline V gene are SGHVS and FNYEAQ. This CDR3 is built from 16 residues.

This chain uses TRBV7-9 with TRBJ2-2; 8 bases map to TRBD2. Germline CDR1 is SEHNR and CDR2 is FQNEAQ (reference sequence). The CDR3 covers 17 residues. With 5 bases clipped from V and 3 bases from J, the junction kept 11 bases outside the gene matches. This chain's CDR3 is CASSRLSVAGYTGELFF. The CDR3 region has the DNA TGTGCCAGCAGCCGACTATCGGTAGCGGGATACACCGGGGAGCTGTTTTTT.

V usage is TRBV14 and J usage is TRBJ1-2; D is unresolved. CDR3 length: 16 amino acids. Trimming stripped 6 bases from V and 4 bases from J, with 21 bases between. Germline CDR1 and CDR2: SGHDN and FVKESK. This chain's CDR3 is CASSLRETRSGYGYTF. The CDR3 DNA is TGTGCCAGCAGTCTAAGGGAGACACGCTCAGGCTATGGCTACACCTTC.

This clone occurred a few times. The chain links TRBV11-2 to TRBJ1-6; 11 bases agree with TRBD1. Trimming at V came to 4 bases and at J to 11 bases, leaving 4 bases not matched to a gene. The CDR3 spans 14 residues. Germline assignment: CDR1 SGHAT and CDR2 FQNNGV. CDR3 DNA: TGTGCCAGCAGCTACCGGACAGGGGGCGCACCCCTCCACTTT. This translates into CASSYRTGGAPLHF. The whole variable domain, remainder taken from reference TRBV11-2 and TRBJ1-6, is EAGVAQSPRYKIIEKRQSVAFWCNPISGHATLYWYQQILGQGPKLLIQFQNNGVVDDSQLPKDRFSAERLKGVDSTLKIQPAKLEDSAVYLCASSYRTGGAPLHFGNGTRLTVT.

This clone appeared a few times. At one end the junction does not follow the germline gene, possibly because of a read error. The chain employs TRBV7-7 and TRBJ2-7; 7 nucleotides match TRBD1. CDR3 length equals 13 residues. Germline V lookup: CDR1 SSHAT, CDR2 FNYEAQ (reference sequence). As DNA, the CDR3 is TGTGCTAGCAGCCGAGGACAGGACCACGAGCAGTACTTC. This sequence encodes CASSRGQDHEQYF.

The chain couples TRBV9 to TRBJ2-3; 8 bases fit TRBD2. The length of the CDR3 is 16 residues. V was pared by 2 bases and J by 3 bases, with 8 bases of the junction left unmatched. CDR1 is SGDLS, CDR2 YYNGEE, per germline. Here the CDR3 reads CASSVRGTRATDTQYF. DNA for the CDR3: TGTGCCAGCAGCGTTAGGGGGACTAGAGCAACAGATACGCAGTATTTT.

The rearrangement links TRBV2 to TRBJ1-2, with D maybe TRBD1 (5 bases). This CDR3 spans 15 amino acids. Looked up from germline, CDR1 is SNHLY and CDR2 is FYNNEI. V lost 2 bases and J 3 bases, leaving 13 bases between the germline ends. CDR3 in DNA: TGTGCCAGCAGTGAACAGGGCCATTTTTACTATGGCTACACCTTC. Protein product: CASSEQGHFYYGYTF.

This rearrangement joins TRBV4-1 to TRBJ2-7, with D possibly TRBD1 on 6 matching bases. Trimming cost V 4 bases and J 1 base, with 17 bases left between them. CDR1 is MGHRA and CDR2 is YSYEKL in the germline V gene. The length of the CDR3 is 16 residues. For the CDR3, the DNA is TGCGCCAGCAGCCTTACTCCGACAGGATTATCCTACGAGCAGTACTTC. This gives the protein CASSLTPTGLSYEQYF.

V is TRBV6-5 and J is TRBJ2-2; TRBD2 aligns across 9 bases. V lost 6 bases, J lost 7 bases, and 6 bases stayed unmatched. Germline CDR1 MNHEY, CDR2 SVGAGI. The CDR3 totals 14 residues. CDR3 coding DNA: TGTGCCAGCAGCGTCGGGACTAGCTACGGGGAGCTGTTTTTT. It specifies CASSVGTSYGELFF.

This clone was recorded once. This chain uses TRBV6-5 with TRBJ2-1; TRBD1 might be the D (8 bases). Germline values: CDR1 MNHEY, CDR2 SVGAGI. V lost 5 bases to trimming and J lost 2 bases, with 13 bases between them. This CDR3 is built from 15 residues. The CDR3: CASSRQGRAYNEQFF. DNA for the CDR3: TGTGCCAGCAGTAGACAGGGGAGGGCCTACAATGAGCAGTTCTTC.

This clone was observed once. The chain links TRBV5-5 to TRBJ1-5, with 11 bases matching TRBD1. From germline, CDR1 is SGHKS and CDR2 YYEKEE (reference sequence). The CDR3 has 16 residues. V was clipped by 0 bases and J by 4 bases; unmatched bases: 3. CDR3 DNA: TGTGCCAGCAGCTTGGACCGGGACAGGGGGAATCAGCCCCAGCATTTT. Encoded protein: CASSLDRDRGNQPQHF. The complete variable domain, with remaining parts taken from reference TRBV5-5 and TRBJ1-5, reads DAGVTQSPTHLIKTRGQQVTLRCSPISGHKSVSWYQQVLGQGPQFIFQYYEKEERGRGNFPDRFSARQFPNYSSELNVNALLLGDSALYLCASSLDRDRGNQPQHFGDGTRLSIL.

V usage is TRBV25-1 and J usage is TRBJ1-3, with D unclear. V was shortened by 5 bases and J by 4 bases, with 18 bases between the two germline ends. The CDR3 has 16 residues. Germline CDR1 and CDR2: MGHDK and SYGVNS. The CDR3 sequence: CASSLSQRYFGNTIYF. CDR3 bases: TGTGCCAGCAGTCTCAGTCAAAGGTATTTCGGAAACACCATATATTTT. The whole variable domain, filled in from reference TRBV25-1 and TRBJ1-3, reads EADIYQTPRYLVIGTGKKITLECSQTMGHDKMYWYQQDPGMELHLIHYSYGVNSTEKGDLSSESTVSRIRTEHFPLTLESARPSHTSQYLCASSLSQRYFGNTIYFGEGSWLTVV.

The V gene is TRBV7-9, the J gene TRBJ1-2, with D hard to call. The germline CDR1 and CDR2 sequences are SEHNR and FQNEAQ (reference sequence). Trimming removed 6 bases at V and 3 bases at J, with 14 bases between. The CDR3 runs to 14 residues. Here the CDR3 reads CASSSNEADYGYTF. The DNA for the CDR3 is TGTGCCAGCAGTTCCAACGAGGCGGACTATGGCTACACCTTC.

The chain employs TRBV5-4 and TRBJ1-1; D is unclear. Germline CDR1 SGHNT, CDR2 YYREEE (reference sequence). V was clipped by 0 bases and J by 1 base, with 7 bases between them. The CDR3 sequence is 14 residues long. In nucleotides, the CDR3 is TGTGCCAGCAGCTTGGTCGGAGAGAACACTGAAGCTTTCTTT. It translates to CASSLVGENTEAFF.

The CDR3, as DNA: TGTGCCAGCAGCATCGGGACAGGGCTAGGTCAGCCCCAGCATTTT. Translation: CASSIGTGLGQPQHF. This chain links TRBV5-4 with TRBJ1-5; 9 bases are a match to TRBD1. J gave up 6 bases and V 4 bases, and 8 bases lay outside the gene matches. Per germline, CDR1 SGHNT and CDR2 YYREEE (reference sequence). CDR3 length equals 15 residues.

The sample holds one count of this clone. The V gene is TRBV7-9, the J gene TRBJ2-7; 16 bases are a match to TRBD2. The germline V gene has CDR1 SEHNR and CDR2 FQNEAQ (reference sequence). This CDR3 has 17 residues. J was trimmed by 6 bases and V by 0 bases; bases with no gene match: 5. CDR3 sequence (DNA): TGTGCCAGCAGCTTAGCGGGACTAGCGGGAGGGCAAGGCGAGCAGTACTTC. Translating gives CASSLAGLAGGQGEQYF.